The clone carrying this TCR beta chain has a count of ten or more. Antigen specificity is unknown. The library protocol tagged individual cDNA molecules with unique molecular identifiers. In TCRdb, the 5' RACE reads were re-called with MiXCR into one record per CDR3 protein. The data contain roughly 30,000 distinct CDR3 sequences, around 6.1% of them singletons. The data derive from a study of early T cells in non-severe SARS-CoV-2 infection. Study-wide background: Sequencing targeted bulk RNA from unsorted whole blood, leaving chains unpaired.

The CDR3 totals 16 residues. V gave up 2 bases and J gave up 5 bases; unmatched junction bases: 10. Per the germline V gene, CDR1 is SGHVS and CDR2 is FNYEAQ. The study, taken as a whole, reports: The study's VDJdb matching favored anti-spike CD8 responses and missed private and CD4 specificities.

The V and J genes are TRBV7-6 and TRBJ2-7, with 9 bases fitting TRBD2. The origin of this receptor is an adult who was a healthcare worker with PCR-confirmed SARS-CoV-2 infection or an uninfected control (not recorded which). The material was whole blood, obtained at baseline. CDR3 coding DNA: TGTGCCAGCAGCTTAAAAGCGGGAGGAAGGATCCACGAGCAGTACTTC. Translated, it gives CASSLKAGGRIHEQYF.